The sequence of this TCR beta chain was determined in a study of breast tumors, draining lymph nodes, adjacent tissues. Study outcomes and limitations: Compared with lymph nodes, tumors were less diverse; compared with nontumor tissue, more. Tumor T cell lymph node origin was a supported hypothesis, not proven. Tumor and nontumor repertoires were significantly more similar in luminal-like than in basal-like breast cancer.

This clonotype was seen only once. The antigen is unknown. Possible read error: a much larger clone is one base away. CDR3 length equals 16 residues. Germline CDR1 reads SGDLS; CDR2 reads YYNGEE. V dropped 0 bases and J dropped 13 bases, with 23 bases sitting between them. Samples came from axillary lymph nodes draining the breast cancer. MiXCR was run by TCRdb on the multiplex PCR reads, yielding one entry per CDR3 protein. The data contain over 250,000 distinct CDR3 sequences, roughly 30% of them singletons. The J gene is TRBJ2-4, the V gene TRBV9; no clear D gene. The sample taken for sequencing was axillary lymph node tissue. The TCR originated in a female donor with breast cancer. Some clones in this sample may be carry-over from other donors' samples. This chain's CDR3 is CASSVDPGGAPYAQYF. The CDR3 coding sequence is TGTGCCAGCAGCGTAGACCCGGGTGGAGCTCCCTACGCGCAGTACTTC.